A single sample is the source of the 17 T cell receptor beta chains below, sequenced in a study of technical replicates of blood from a handful of donors. Sequencing was performed with immunoSEQ multiplex PCR; in TCRdb, only in-frame clones are kept and a portion is missing. The sample has about 48,000 clones, about 94% seen once. The specimen was PBMCs. These receptors came from a human donor in good health. Some clones in this sample may be carry-over from other donors' samples.

This chain links TRBV4-3 with TRBJ2-6, with D perhaps TRBD1 (6 bases). Germline assignment: CDR1 LGHNA and CDR2 YSLEER. Trimming left V 0 bases short and J 6 bases short, with 12 bases between. The CDR3 is 16 amino acids. The CDR3 spells CASSQDGRGSANVLTF. The CDR3 DNA follows: TGCGCCAGCAGCCAAGACGGCAGGGGTTCGGCCAACGTCCTGACTTTC.

The gene calls are TRBV7-2 and TRBJ2-3, with 7 positions matching TRBD2. The J segment lost 2 bases and the V segment lost 6 bases, leaving 8 bases of the junction unmatched. The CDR3 is 15 amino acids. The germline V gene has CDR1 SGHTA and CDR2 FQGNSA. The CDR3 DNA reads TGTGCCAGCAGTCGACCAGCGGGGATCACAGATACGCAGTATTTT. Its protein is CASSRPAGITDTQYF.

In DNA, the CDR3 is TGTGCCAGCAGCCTAACCGGGACAACCGGAAACACCATATATTTT. It is translated as CASSLTGTTGNTIYF. The chain couples TRBV7-2 to TRBJ1-3; tentative D call: TRBD1 (6 bases). This CDR3 has 15 amino acids. V lost 5 bases and J 4 bases, leaving 15 bases between the germline ends. Germline assignment: CDR1 SGHTA and CDR2 FQGNSA.

The chain links TRBV2 to TRBJ2-7, with D maybe TRBD2 (5 bases). V shed 3 bases and J shed 7 bases, with 13 bases lying between them. Germline CDR1 and CDR2: SNHLY and FYNNEI. The CDR3 totals 13 residues. CDR3 protein: CASSDWWEREQYF. Written as DNA, the CDR3 is TGTGCCAGCAGTGACTGGTGGGAGAGGGAGCAGTACTTC.

J is TRBJ1-2 and V is TRBV7-8; D remains unclear. The CDR3 runs to 14 residues. The V and J ends lost 5 bases and 2 bases respectively, with 12 bases between them. Per the germline V gene, CDR1 is SGHVS and CDR2 is FQNEAQ. The CDR3 bases are TGTGCCAGCAGCCCCGTTCCCGGGAACTATGGCTACACCTTC. It yields the protein CASSPVPGNYGYTF. The entire variable domain, with the rest obtained from reference TRBV7-8 and TRBJ1-2, is as follows: GAGVSQSPRYKVAKRGQDVALRCDPISGHVSLFWYQQALGQGPEFLTYFQNEAQLDKSGLPSDRFFAERPEGSVSTLKIQRTQQEDSAVYLCASSPVPGNYGYTFGSGTRLTVV.

The V call is TRBV5-4, the J call TRBJ2-1, with 8 bases fitting TRBD2. From germline, CDR1 is SGHNT and CDR2 YYREEE (reference sequence). The CDR3 is 15 residues long. V lost 10 bases to trimming and J lost 9 bases; unmatched junction nucleotides: 18. DNA of the CDR3: TGTGCCTCCCGCCGCTTGGAGCGGGAGCGCGTTGAGCAGTTCTTC. Residues: CASRRLERERVEQFF.

This chain uses TRBV5-1 with TRBJ2-1; tentatively, D is TRBD2 (6 bases). The ends were cut back, 6 bases at V and 5 bases at J, with 15 bases in the middle. Per the germline V gene, CDR1 is SGHRS and CDR2 is YFSETQ. The CDR3 totals 14 residues. CDR3 amino acids: CASTGVGFNNEQFF. In DNA form, the CDR3 reads TGCGCCAGCACGGGGGTGGGTTTTAACAATGAGCAGTTCTTC.

The chain uses TRBV11-1 and TRBJ2-2, with TRBD2 matching over 9 bases. CDR3 size: 18 residues. Germline loops: CDR1 SGHAT, CDR2 FQDESV (reference sequence). The V segment lost 1 base and the J segment 3 bases; nucleotides outside the gene matches: 9. The CDR3 loop is CASSLGLRLAEDTGELFF. CDR3 nucleotides: TGTGCCAGCAGCTTAGGACTTAGACTAGCGGAAGACACCGGGGAGCTGTTTTTT.

In this sample, this clone turned up once. The rearrangement joins TRBV7-2 to TRBJ2-7; D perhaps matches TRBD1 (5 bases). CDR1 and CDR2 from the germline V gene are SGHTA and FQGNSA. The ends were cut back, 3 bases at V and 7 bases at J, with 13 bases in the middle. The CDR3 is 13 amino acids. In DNA form, the CDR3 reads TGTGCCAGCAGCTTCCGACAGCCTGGTGAGCAGTACTTC. Residues: CASSFRQPGEQYF. Full variable domain (rest looked up from reference TRBV7-2 and TRBJ2-7): GAGVSQSPSNKVTEKGKDVELRCDPISGHTALYWYRQSLGQGLEFLIYFQGNSAPDKSGLPSDRFSAERTGGSVSTLTIQRTQQEDSAVYLCASSFRQPGEQYFGPGTRLTVT.

The chain uses TRBV9 and TRBJ2-4; tentatively, D is TRBD2 (6 bases). In germline, CDR1 is SGDLS, CDR2 YYNGEE. Trimming removed 6 bases at V and 1 base at J, with 11 bases between. This CDR3 has 14 amino acids. The CDR3 spells CASTSGLAKNIQYF. The DNA of the CDR3 is TGTGCCAGCACCAGCGGGTTGGCCAAAAACATTCAGTACTTC.

This chain uses TRBV30 with TRBJ1-2; no definite D call. The germline V gene encodes CDR1 GTSNPN and CDR2 SVGIG (reference sequence). This CDR3 region has 10 residues. The V end was cut by 4 bases, the J end by 6 bases, with 6 bases between. DNA for the CDR3: TGTGCCTGGAAAGAGAATGGCTACACCTTC. Protein product: CAWKENGYTF.

The rearrangement links TRBV30 to TRBJ1-2, with TRBD1 as a possible D gene (6 bases). V was cut by 3 bases and J by 3 bases, with 14 bases left in between. Germline V gene sequence: CDR1 GTSNPN, CDR2 SVGIG (reference sequence). The CDR3 spans 14 residues. The CDR3 coding sequence is TGTGCCTGGAGGCAGCGGGGGGCGGACTATGGCTACACCTTC. It yields the protein CAWRQRGADYGYTF.

CDR3 nucleotides: TGTGCCAGCACGGGGAACACAGATACGCAGTATTTT. Its translation is CASTGNTDTQYF. The J gene is TRBJ2-3, the V gene TRBV2, with D possibly being TRBD2 (5 bases). V shed 7 bases and J shed 2 bases, with 7 bases lying between them. The CDR3 extends over 12 amino acids. Germline CDR1 and CDR2: SNHLY and FYNNEI.

The V gene is TRBV7-8, the J gene TRBJ2-3; 13 nucleotides align to TRBD2. Unmatched junction bases numbered 5, after V lost 1 base and J lost 10 bases. Per germline, CDR1 SGHVS and CDR2 FQNEAQ. This CDR3 comprises 15 residues. The CDR3 coding sequence is TGTGCCAGCAGCTTAGGGACTAGCGGGAGTTCAGCGCAGTATTTT. Amino acid sequence: CASSLGTSGSSAQYF. The full variable domain, in which reference TRBV7-8 and TRBJ2-3 provide the parts outside the CDR3, is GAGVSQSPRYKVAKRGQDVALRCDPISGHVSLFWYQQALGQGPEFLTYFQNEAQLDKSGLPSDRFFAERPEGSVSTLKIQRTQQEDSAVYLCASSLGTSGSSAQYFGPGTRLTVL.

The rearrangement uses TRBV14 and TRBJ2-2; a possible D gene is TRBD1 (5 bases). CDR1 is SGHDN and CDR2 is FVKESK in the germline V gene. V lost 0 bases and J lost 4, with 18 bases in between. This CDR3 contains 18 residues. CDR3 protein: CASSQDLDSLGRTGELFF. DNA of the CDR3: TGTGCCAGCAGCCAAGATCTTGACAGCCTAGGACGCACCGGGGAGCTGTTTTTT.

This chain joins TRBV7-8 and TRBJ2-2; TRBD2 might be the D (6 bases). Deletions cut 1 base from V and 5 bases from J, with 14 bases between. CDR3 length: 16 amino acids. The germline CDR1 and CDR2 sequences are SGHVS and FQNEAQ. The CDR3 coding sequence is TGTGCCAGCAGCTTAGGGGTCGGAGGGTGGACCGGGGAGCTGTTTTTT. It specifies CASSLGVGGWTGELFF.

The rearrangement uses TRBV5-1 and TRBJ2-3; no clear D gene. CDR3 length: 12 amino acids. V dropped 3 bases and J dropped 2 bases, with 4 bases sitting between them. Germline V gives CDR1 SGHRS, CDR2 YFSETQ. Here the CDR3 DNA reads TGCGCCAGCAGCTCCCACACAGATACGCAGTATTTT. Protein: CASSSHTDTQYF.